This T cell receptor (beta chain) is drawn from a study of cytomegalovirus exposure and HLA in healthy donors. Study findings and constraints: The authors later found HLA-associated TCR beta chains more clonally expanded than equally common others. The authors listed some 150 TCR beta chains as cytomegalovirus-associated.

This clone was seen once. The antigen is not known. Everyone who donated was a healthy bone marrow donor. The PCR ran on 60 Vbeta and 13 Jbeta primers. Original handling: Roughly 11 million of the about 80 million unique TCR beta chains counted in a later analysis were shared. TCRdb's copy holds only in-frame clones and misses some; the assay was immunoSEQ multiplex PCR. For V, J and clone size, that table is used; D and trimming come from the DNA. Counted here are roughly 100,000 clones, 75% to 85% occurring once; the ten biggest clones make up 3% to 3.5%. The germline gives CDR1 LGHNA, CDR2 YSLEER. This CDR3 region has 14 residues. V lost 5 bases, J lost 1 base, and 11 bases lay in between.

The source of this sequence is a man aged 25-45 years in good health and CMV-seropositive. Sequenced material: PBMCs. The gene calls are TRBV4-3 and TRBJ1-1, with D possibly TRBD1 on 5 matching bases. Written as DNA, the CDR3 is TGCGCCAGCAGCGTTGGGGCAGCGAACACTGAAGCTTTCTTT. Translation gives CASSVGAANTEAFF.